The 21 T cell receptor beta chains below were found in one sample sequenced in a study of graft-versus-host responses after intestinal transplantation. TCRdb's copy holds only in-frame clones and misses some; the assay was immunoSEQ multiplex PCR. The sample gives around 20,000 clones, almost 95% of which show up once; about 40% is in the top ten. This specimen was PBMCs, taken about 37 weeks after intestinal transplant. All receptors derive from a human patient who received an intestinal transplant, so some T cells may come from the graft donor.

This clone has only a few counts. The CDR3: CASSQVLGNTEAFF. Written as DNA, the CDR3 is TGTGCCAGCAGCCAAGTCTTGGGGAACACTGAAGCTTTCTTT. This chain links TRBV4-2 with TRBJ1-1; unclear D gene. Deletions cut 1 base from V and 1 base from J, with 7 bases between. CDR3 length: 14 residues. The germline gives CDR1 LGHNA, CDR2 YNFKEQ.

This clone came up once. This rearrangement joins TRBV2 to TRBJ1-5; 7 nucleotides line up with TRBD1. V lost 6 bases to trimming and J lost 5 bases; unmatched junction nucleotides: 7. The germline CDR1 and CDR2 sequences are SNHLY and FYNNEI. The CDR3 runs to 14 residues. DNA for the CDR3: TGTGCCAGCAGCAAGGACAGGAGATATCAGCCCCAGCATTTT. This gives the protein CASSKDRRYQPQHF.

V is TRBV10-2 and J is TRBJ2-7, with D tentatively TRBD1 (5 bases). The CDR3 runs 12 residues. V lost 3 bases and J 2 bases, leaving 5 bases between the germline ends. Germline CDR1 and CDR2: WSHSY and SAAADI. CDR3: CASSDRAYEQYF. DNA for the CDR3: TGCGCCAGCAGTGACAGGGCCTACGAGCAGTACTTC.

This chain connects TRBV15 to TRBJ1-2; no definite D call. The CDR3 extends over 15 amino acids. V dropped 5 bases and J dropped 0 bases, with 13 bases sitting between them. Germline CDR1 is LNHNV and CDR2 is YYDKDF (reference sequence). The CDR3 DNA sequence: TGTGCCACCAGCGGAGGACTGCGTGCTAACTATGGCTACACCTTC. It is translated as CATSGGLRANYGYTF.

J is TRBJ2-3 and V is TRBV14; 9 bases map to TRBD2. Looked up from germline, CDR1 is SGHDN and CDR2 is FVKESK. The ends lost 0 bases at V and 2 bases at J; junction bases unmatched: 9. The CDR3 spans 18 residues. The CDR3 loop is CASSQDTRREGLTDTQYF. The CDR3 nucleotides are TGTGCCAGCAGCCAAGATACTAGGCGGGAGGGTCTCACAGATACGCAGTATTTT.

The chain is built from TRBV19 and TRBJ1-6; D is undetermined. V lost 5 bases, J lost 7 bases, and 6 bases lay in between. Germline V CDR1 and CDR2: LNHDA, SQIVND (reference sequence). The CDR3 runs to 12 residues. The CDR3, as DNA: TGTGCCAGTAGTGTCAGAAATTCACCCCTCCACTTT. Translation gives CASSVRNSPLHF. Full variable domain (remainder filled in from reference TRBV19 and TRBJ1-6): DGGITQSPKYLFRKEGQNVTLSCEQNLNHDAMYWYRQDPGQGLRLIYYSQIVNDFQKGDIAEGYSVSREKKESFPLTVTSAQKNPTAFYLCASSVRNSPLHFGNGTRLTVT.

V usage is TRBV5-6 and J usage is TRBJ1-2; TRBD1 matches at 10 bases. Germline V CDR1 and CDR2: SGHDT, YYEEEE. Trimming at V came to 2 bases and at J to 2 bases, leaving 3 bases not matched to a gene. The CDR3 totals 15 residues. CDR3 coding DNA: TGTGCCAGCAGCTTTCGGGACAGGGGAAACTATGGCTACACCTTC. The encoded protein is CASSFRDRGNYGYTF.

The count of this clone is one. V gene TRBV2 combines with J gene TRBJ2-7; a weak D match, TRBD1 (7 bases). The V gene lost 5 bases and the J gene lost 2 bases, with 10 bases spanning the gap. The CDR3 covers 13 residues. In germline, CDR1 is SNHLY, CDR2 FYNNEI. The chain's CDR3 is CASSFRGAYEQYF. The DNA for the CDR3 is TGTGCCAGCAGTTTCAGGGGGGCCTACGAGCAGTACTTC. Complete variable domain (other parts from reference TRBV2 and TRBJ2-7): EPEVTQTPSHQVTQMGQEVILRCVPISNHLYFYWYRQILGQKVEFLVSFYNNEISEKSEIFDDQFSVERPDGSNFTLKIRSTKLEDSAMYFCASSFRGAYEQYFGPGTRLTVT.

The genes are TRBV6-1 and TRBJ2-5, with D perhaps given as TRBD1 or TRBD2 (5 bases each). The CDR3 covers 17 residues. Trimming took 2 bases from V and 5 from J, leaving 21 bases between them. Germline CDR1 reads MNHNS; CDR2 reads SASEGT. CDR3 sequence reads: CASSEFGADGEMETQYF. The CDR3, as DNA: TGTGCCAGCAGTGAATTTGGGGCTGACGGGGAAATGGAGACCCAGTACTTC.

The V gene is TRBV5-6, the J gene TRBJ2-7; TRBD1 matches at 9 bases. J lost 6 bases, V lost 0 bases, and 7 bases had no gene match. CDR3 length: 15 residues. The germline V gene has CDR1 SGHDT and CDR2 YYEEEE. The CDR3 loop is CASSLADRGEREQYF. The CDR3, as DNA: TGTGCCAGCAGCTTGGCCGACAGGGGGGAACGCGAGCAGTACTTC.

The gene calls are TRBV7-9 and TRBJ2-1, with a possible D match to TRBD1 (6 bases). The germline CDR1 and CDR2 sequences are SEHNR and FQNEAQ (reference sequence). The CDR3 totals 16 residues. Between the trimmed V and J ends, which lost 1 base and 4 bases, there was a span of 14 bases. The CDR3: CASSLVSWGPYNEQFF. The CDR3 DNA reads as TGTGCCAGCAGCTTAGTTAGTTGGGGGCCGTACAATGAGCAGTTCTTC.

The V gene is TRBV2, the J gene TRBJ1-2, with D possibly being TRBD1 (6 bases). The V gene lost 5 bases and the J gene lost 3 bases, with 13 bases spanning the gap. This CDR3 spans 14 amino acids. Germline CDR1 is SNHLY and CDR2 is FYNNEI. The CDR3 DNA reads as TGTGCCAGCAGTCAGGGGCCCTCGGACTATGGCTACACCTTC. This codes for CASSQGPSDYGYTF.

This chain links TRBV9 with TRBJ2-7; the match to TRBD1 covers 10 bases. The germline CDR1 and CDR2 sequences are SGDLS and YYNGEE. Trimming took 4 bases from V and 2 from J; bases not matched to a gene: 9. The CDR3 loop spans 16 amino acids. Here the CDR3 reads CASSPRDRGPPYEQYF. For the CDR3, the DNA is TGTGCCAGCAGCCCGAGGGACAGGGGCCCACCCTACGAGCAGTACTTC.

The chain links TRBV29-1 to TRBJ2-7; D may match TRBD1 or TRBD2 (7 bases each). Germline CDR1 reads SQVTM; CDR2 reads ANQGSEA. CDR3 length: 16 residues. Trimming stripped 1 base from V and 0 bases from J, with 16 bases between. CDR3 coding DNA: TGCAGCGTTGAAGGTCCCGCAGGGGGGGACTCCTACGAGCAGTACTTC. Protein sequence: CSVEGPAGGDSYEQYF.

V is TRBV29-1 and J is TRBJ1-2; D is uncertain. Germline V gene data show CDR1 as SQVTM and CDR2 as ANQGSEA. Trimming cost V 5 bases and J 4 bases, with 17 bases left between them. This CDR3 spans 14 amino acids. CDR3 sequence: CSVLGKRLSYGYTF. CDR3 nucleotides: TGCAGCGTTCTCGGTAAAAGACTGAGCTATGGCTACACCTTC.

The V call is TRBV15, the J call TRBJ2-1; TRBD2 matches 10 bases. In germline, CDR1 is LNHNV, CDR2 YYDKDF (reference sequence). The CDR3 runs 15 residues. V shed 3 bases, J shed 9 bases, and the junction held 8 bases outside the gene matches. The CDR3 is CATSRKREGQGEQFF. CDR3 nucleotide sequence: TGTGCCACCAGCAGGAAGCGGGAGGGCCAGGGTGAGCAGTTCTTC.

The chain is built from TRBV20-1 and TRBJ2-7; no clear D gene. The germline V and J ends were trimmed by 0 bases and 6 bases, with 6 bases remaining between them. This CDR3 contains 11 residues. Germline V CDR1 and CDR2: DFQATT, SNEGSKA (reference sequence). The CDR3 nucleotides read TGCAGTGCTAGAGATTATATCGAGCAGTACTTC. Amino acids: CSARDYIEQYF.

This chain joins TRBV5-1 and TRBJ1-4; 9 bases align to TRBD1. CDR1 and CDR2 (germline): SGHRS, YFSETQ. J gave up 5 bases and V 4 bases, and 3 bases lay outside the gene matches. The CDR3 extends over 14 amino acids. The CDR3 nucleotides read TGCGCCAGCAGCGGGGGGACAGGGAATGAAAAACTGTTTTTT. Its translation: CASSGGTGNEKLFF.

DNA of the CDR3: TGTGCCAGCAGTCCTAGTGGGGATGTGACCCAGTACTTC. Amino acid sequence: CASSPSGDVTQYF. The chain uses TRBV27 and TRBJ2-5; no clear D. Per germline, CDR1 MNHEY and CDR2 SMNVEV (reference sequence). The CDR3 has 13 amino acids. Trimming cost V 5 bases and J 7 bases, with 14 bases left between them.

The chain couples TRBV6-1 to TRBJ1-3; weak D call: TRBD1 (5 bases). V shed 6 bases and J shed 1 base, with 10 bases lying between them. CDR1 is MNHNS, CDR2 SASEGT, per germline. This CDR3 contains 14 residues. In nucleotides, the CDR3 is TGTGCCAGCAGCCTTTCAGGGTCTGGAAACACCATATATTTT. Residues: CASSLSGSGNTIYF.

V is TRBV5-1 and J is TRBJ2-7, with TRBD2 identical over 7 bases. The CDR3 covers 14 residues. CDR1 and CDR2 from the germline V gene are SGHRS and YFSETQ. Losses at the gene ends were 4 bases for V and 3 bases for J; bases not matched to a gene: 7. DNA of the CDR3: TGCGCCAGCAGCCTGCTCCCGGGGGGCTACGAGCAGTACTTC. This encodes CASSLLPGGYEQYF.